This T cell receptor beta chain was documented in a study of regulatory T cells in long-lasting Graves disease. Study-level results: The study found TRBV28, TRBJ1-2 and TRBJ2-5 favored in persistent disease. Having only a small sample size may have limited accuracy.

This clonotype has a count of ten or more. Its antigen is unidentified. iRepertoire HTBI primers and Arm-PCR of CDR3 regions built TCR beta libraries. TCRdb re-derived calls from the multiplex PCR reads in MiXCR, one entry per CDR3 protein. The top ten hold around 21% of the sample, which has some 370,000 distinct CDR3 sequences, roughly 20% seen once. Unmatched junction bases numbered 11, after V lost 7 bases and J lost 5 bases. The CDR3 is made up of 15 amino acids. As to time point: persistent/refractory GD, antithyroid drugs over 5 years with positive TRAb. The TCR library used RNA extracted from PBMCs.

The clonotype originates from a female donor with Graves disease. This specimen consisted of peripheral blood mononuclear cells (PBMCs), obtained when the disease was refractory, from a patient treated with antithyroid drugs. The chain employs TRBV12-3 or TRBV12-4 and TRBJ2-5; 9 bases line up with TRBD1. In nucleotides, the CDR3 is TGTGCCAGCACCGAACTACAGGGGGCGAAGGAGACCCAGTACTTC. Encoded protein: CASTELQGAKETQYF.